A single T cell receptor beta chain is shown here with its context. Its target is not known. Germline and junction disagree at one end, which may indicate a read error. TCRdb reprocessed the reads via MiXCR and lists one record per CDR3 protein. Among more than 650,000 distinct CDR3 sequences listed, 35% to 40% were seen once. This sample was included in a study of T cell repertoires in cytomegalovirus infection. Across the whole study: Signatures in public TCR beta sequences pointed to both CMV infection and matching HLA type.

General observations from the study: Cumulative public TCR beta family frequency identified carriers of CMV plus the relevant HLA. What dominated the ex vivo response were HLA-C-restricted CMV-specific TCR beta clonotypes.

The sequence was collected from a human donor in good health (CMV status not recorded). Some clones in this sample may be carry-over from other donors' samples. The specimen sequenced was PBMCs.

CDR3 bases: TGTTCCAGCAGCGTCGATGGGGGGGGGAACACTGAAGCTTTCTTT. It is translated as CSSSVDGGGNTEAFF. The V call is TRBV9, the J call TRBJ1-1; D might be TRBD1 (5 bases). Germline V gene data show CDR1 as SGDLS and CDR2 as YYNGEE. This CDR3 is built from 15 residues.